This TCR beta chain came from a study of early T cells in non-severe SARS-CoV-2 infection. Study observations and caveats: Missing private and CD4 specificities, VDJdb matching favored anti-spike CD8 responses.

The sample holds a few counts of this clonotype. Its antigen remains unidentified. TCRdb called the 5' RACE reads again in MiXCR, with one record for every CDR3 protein. The repertoire holds roughly 100,000 distinct CDR3 sequences, with less than 15% as singletons. CDR3 length: 15 amino acids. V trimming: 5 bases; J trimming: 5 bases; junction bases outside the gene matches: 9. Per the germline V gene, CDR1 is DFQATT and CDR2 is SNEGSKA (reference sequence). The clonotype originates from an adult who was a healthcare worker with PCR-confirmed SARS-CoV-2 infection or an uninfected control (not recorded which). V usage is TRBV20-1 and J usage is TRBJ2-3, with TRBD2 matching over 11 bases. The sample taken for sequencing was whole blood. The DNA for the CDR3 is TGCAGTGCTGGAAATAGCGGGGGGGCCGGAGATACGCAGTATTTT. It yields the protein CSAGNSGGAGDTQYF.